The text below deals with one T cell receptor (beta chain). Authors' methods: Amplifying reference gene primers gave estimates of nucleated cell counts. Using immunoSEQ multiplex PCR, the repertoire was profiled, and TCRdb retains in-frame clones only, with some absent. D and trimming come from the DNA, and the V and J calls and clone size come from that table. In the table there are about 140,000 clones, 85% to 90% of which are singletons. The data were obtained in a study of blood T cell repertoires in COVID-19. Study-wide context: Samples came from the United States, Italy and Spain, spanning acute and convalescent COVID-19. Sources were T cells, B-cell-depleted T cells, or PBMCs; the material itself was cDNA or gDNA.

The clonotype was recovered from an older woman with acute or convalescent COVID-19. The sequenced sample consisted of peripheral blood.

The CDR3 DNA is TGTGCCAGCAGCTTCGGACAGGGCTCCTACAATGAGCAGTTCTTC. Its translation: CASSFGQGSYNEQFF. The chain recombines TRBV7-2 with TRBJ2-1; 8 bases agree with TRBD1. Germline V lookup: CDR1 SGHTA, CDR2 FQGNSA. Trimming took 3 bases from V and 0 from J; bases not matched to a gene: 1. There are 15 residues in the CDR3.